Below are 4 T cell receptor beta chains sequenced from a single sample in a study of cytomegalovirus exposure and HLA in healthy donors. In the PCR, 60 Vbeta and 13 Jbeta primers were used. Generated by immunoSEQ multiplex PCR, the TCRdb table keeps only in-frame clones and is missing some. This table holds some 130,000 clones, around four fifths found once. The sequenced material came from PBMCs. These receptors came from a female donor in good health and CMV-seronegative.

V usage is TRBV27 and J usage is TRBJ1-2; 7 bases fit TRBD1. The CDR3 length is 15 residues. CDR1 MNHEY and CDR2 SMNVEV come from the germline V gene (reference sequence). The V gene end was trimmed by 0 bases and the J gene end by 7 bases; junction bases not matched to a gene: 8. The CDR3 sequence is CASSLSAGGMVGYTF. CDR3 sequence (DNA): TGTGCCAGCAGTTTATCGGCAGGGGGGATGGTTGGCTACACCTTC.

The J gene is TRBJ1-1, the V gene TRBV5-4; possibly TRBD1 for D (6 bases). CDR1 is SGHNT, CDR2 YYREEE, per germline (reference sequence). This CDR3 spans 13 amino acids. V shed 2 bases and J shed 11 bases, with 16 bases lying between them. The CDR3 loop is CASSFYPGEWAFF. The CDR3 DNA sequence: TGTGCCAGCAGCTTTTATCCAGGGGAGTGGGCTTTCTTT.

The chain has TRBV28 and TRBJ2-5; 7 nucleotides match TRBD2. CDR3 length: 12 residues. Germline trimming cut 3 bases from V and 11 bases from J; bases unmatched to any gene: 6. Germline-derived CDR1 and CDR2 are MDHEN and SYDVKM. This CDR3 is CASSLTGREQYF. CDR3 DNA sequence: TGTGCCAGCAGTTTGACCGGGCGGGAGCAGTACTTC.

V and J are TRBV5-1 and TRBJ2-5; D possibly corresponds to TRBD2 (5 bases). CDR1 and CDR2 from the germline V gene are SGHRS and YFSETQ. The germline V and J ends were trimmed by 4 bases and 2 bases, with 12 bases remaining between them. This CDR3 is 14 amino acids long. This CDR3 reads CASSPDYRQETQYF. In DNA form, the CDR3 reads TGCGCCAGCAGCCCCGACTATAGACAAGAGACCCAGTACTTC.